This TCR beta chain comes out of a study of blood T cell repertoires in COVID-19. Study context: Sources were T cells, B-cell-depleted T cells, or PBMCs; the material itself was cDNA or gDNA.

Clones were read by immunoSEQ multiplex PCR, and TCRdb kept only the in-frame ones, dropping some. Of fewer than 300,000 clones in the sample, approximately 82% were seen once. This receptor was taken from a woman between 18 and 29 years old with acute or convalescent COVID-19. The sample consisted of peripheral blood.

The CDR3 is CASSQGPASYGYTF. CDR3 DNA: TGTGCCAGCAGCCAGGGCCCTGCGAGCTATGGCTACACCTTC. The chain carries TRBV3-1 (or the pseudogene TRBV3-2) and TRBJ1-2; unclear D gene. The CDR3 has 14 amino acids. Per the germline V gene, CDR1 is LGHDT and CDR2 is YNNKEL (reference sequence). V shed 3 bases and J shed 4 bases, with 12 bases lying between them.